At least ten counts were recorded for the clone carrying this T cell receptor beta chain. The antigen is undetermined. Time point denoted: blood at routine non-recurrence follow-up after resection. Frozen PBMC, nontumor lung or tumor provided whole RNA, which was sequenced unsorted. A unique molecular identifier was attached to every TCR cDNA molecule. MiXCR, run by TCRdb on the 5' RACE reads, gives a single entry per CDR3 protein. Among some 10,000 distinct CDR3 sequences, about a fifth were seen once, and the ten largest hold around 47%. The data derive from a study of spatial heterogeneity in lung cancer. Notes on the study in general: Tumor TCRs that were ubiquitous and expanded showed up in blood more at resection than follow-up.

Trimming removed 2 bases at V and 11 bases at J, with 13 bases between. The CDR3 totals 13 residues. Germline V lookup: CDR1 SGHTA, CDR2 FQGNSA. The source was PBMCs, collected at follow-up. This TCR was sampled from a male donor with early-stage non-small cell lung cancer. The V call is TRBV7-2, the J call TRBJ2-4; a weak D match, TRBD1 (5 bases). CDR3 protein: CASSLQPGSLQYF. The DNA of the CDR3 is TGTGCCAGCAGCTTACAACCAGGGTCCCTTCAGTACTTC.